This T cell receptor beta chain is from a study of blood T cell repertoires in COVID-19. Germline assignment: CDR1 LNHDA and CDR2 SQIVND (reference sequence). V dropped 3 bases and J dropped 7 bases, with 6 bases sitting between them. This CDR3 has 12 residues. Measured with immunoSEQ multiplex PCR; TCRdb has only the in-frame clones, and not every one. Seen here are approximately 100,000 clones, 84% observed once, and the top ten hold around a sixth. The specimen was peripheral blood. The chain uses TRBV19 and TRBJ1-4; TRBD1 is a possible D gene (5 bases). The TCR was taken from an older woman with acute or convalescent COVID-19. CDR3 sequence: CASSIGGEKLFF. In nucleotides, the CDR3 is TGTGCCAGTAGTATCGGGGGTGAAAAACTGTTTTTT.